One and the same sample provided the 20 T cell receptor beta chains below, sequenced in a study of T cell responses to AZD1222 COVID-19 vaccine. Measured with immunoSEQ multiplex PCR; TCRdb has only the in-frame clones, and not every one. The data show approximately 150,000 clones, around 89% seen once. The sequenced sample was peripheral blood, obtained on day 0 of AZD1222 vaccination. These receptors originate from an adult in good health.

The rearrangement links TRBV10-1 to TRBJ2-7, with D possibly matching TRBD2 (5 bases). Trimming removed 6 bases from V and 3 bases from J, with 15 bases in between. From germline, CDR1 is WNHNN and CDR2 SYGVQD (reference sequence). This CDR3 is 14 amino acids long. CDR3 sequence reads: CASSPSGRNYEQYF. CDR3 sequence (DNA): TGCGCCAGCAGCCCGAGCGGTAGAAACTACGAGCAGTACTTC.

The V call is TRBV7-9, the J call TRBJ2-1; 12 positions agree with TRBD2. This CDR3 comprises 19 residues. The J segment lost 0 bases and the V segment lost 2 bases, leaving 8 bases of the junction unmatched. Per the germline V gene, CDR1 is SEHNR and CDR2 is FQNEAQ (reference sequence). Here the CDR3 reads CASSLFKLAGGGSYNEQFF. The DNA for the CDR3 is TGTGCCAGCAGCTTATTTAAACTAGCGGGAGGCGGCTCCTACAATGAGCAGTTCTTC. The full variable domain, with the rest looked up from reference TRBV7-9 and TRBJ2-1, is DTGVSQNPRHKITKRGQNVTFRCDPISEHNRLYWYRQTLGQGPEFLTYFQNEAQLEKSRLLSDRFSAERPKGSFSTLEIQRTEQGDSAMYLCASSLFKLAGGGSYNEQFFGPGTRLTVL.

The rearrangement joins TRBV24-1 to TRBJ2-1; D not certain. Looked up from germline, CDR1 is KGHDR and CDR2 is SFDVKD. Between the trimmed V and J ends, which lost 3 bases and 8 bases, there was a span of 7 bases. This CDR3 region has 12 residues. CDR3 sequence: CATSDRSDEQFF. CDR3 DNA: TGTGCCACCAGTGATCGATCCGATGAGCAGTTCTTC.

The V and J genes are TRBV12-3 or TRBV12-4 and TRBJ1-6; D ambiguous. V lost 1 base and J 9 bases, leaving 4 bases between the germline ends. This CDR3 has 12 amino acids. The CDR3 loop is CASSLGGSPLHF. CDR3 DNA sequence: TGTGCCAGCAGTTTAGGCGGTTCACCCCTCCACTTT.

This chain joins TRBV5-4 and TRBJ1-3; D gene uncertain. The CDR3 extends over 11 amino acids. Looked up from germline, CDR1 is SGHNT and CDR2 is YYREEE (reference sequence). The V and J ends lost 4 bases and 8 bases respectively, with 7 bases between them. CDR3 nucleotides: TGTGCCAGCAGCCGCGGGGACACCATATATTTT. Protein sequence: CASSRGDTIYF. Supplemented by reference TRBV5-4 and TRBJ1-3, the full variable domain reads ETGVTQSPTHLIKTRGQQVTLRCSSQSGHNTVSWYQQALGQGPQFIFQYYREEENGRGNFPPRFSGLQFPNYSSELNVNALELDDSALYLCASSRGDTIYFGEGSWLTVV.

CDR3 amino acids: CASAKKTSGSLDNEQFF. The CDR3 DNA follows: TGTGCCAGCGCCAAGAAGACTAGCGGCTCCCTGGACAATGAGCAGTTCTTC. This chain connects TRBV7-3 to TRBJ2-1; 9 nucleotides match TRBD2. Trimming removed 8 bases from V and 5 bases from J; junction bases left unmatched: 16. The CDR3 runs to 17 residues. The germline CDR1 and CDR2 sequences are SGHTA and FQGTGA. The whole variable domain, remainder taken from reference TRBV7-3 and TRBJ2-1, is GAGVSQTPSNKVTEKGKYVELRCDPISGHTALYWYRQSLGQGPEFLIYFQGTGAADDSGLPNDRFFAVRPEGSVSTLKIQRTERGDSAVYLCASAKKTSGSLDNEQFFGPGTRLTVL.

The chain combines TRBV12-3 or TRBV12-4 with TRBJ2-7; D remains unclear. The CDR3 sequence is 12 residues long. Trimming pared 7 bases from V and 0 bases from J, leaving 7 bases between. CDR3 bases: TGTGCCAGCACGTCGAGCTCCTACGAGCAGTACTTC. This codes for CASTSSSYEQYF.

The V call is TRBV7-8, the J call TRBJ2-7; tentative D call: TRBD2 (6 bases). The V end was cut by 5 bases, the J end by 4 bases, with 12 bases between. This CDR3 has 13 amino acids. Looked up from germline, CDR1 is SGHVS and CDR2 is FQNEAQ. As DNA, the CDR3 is TGTGCCAGCAGCCGCGTGGCGGGGTACGAGCAGTACTTC. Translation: CASSRVAGYEQYF.

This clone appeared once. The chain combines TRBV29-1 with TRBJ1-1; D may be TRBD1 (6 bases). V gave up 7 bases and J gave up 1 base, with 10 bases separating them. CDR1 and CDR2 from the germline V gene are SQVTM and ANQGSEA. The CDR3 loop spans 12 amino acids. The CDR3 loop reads CSGTAPNTEAFF. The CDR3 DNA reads TGCAGCGGGACAGCTCCGAACACTGAAGCTTTCTTT.

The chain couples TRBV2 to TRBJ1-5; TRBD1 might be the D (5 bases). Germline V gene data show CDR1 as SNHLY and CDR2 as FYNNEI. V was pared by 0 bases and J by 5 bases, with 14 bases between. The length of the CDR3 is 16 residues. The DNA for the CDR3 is TGTGCCAGCAGTGAAGCGATGGGACTGGGGTATCAGCCCCAGCATTTT. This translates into CASSEAMGLGYQPQHF.

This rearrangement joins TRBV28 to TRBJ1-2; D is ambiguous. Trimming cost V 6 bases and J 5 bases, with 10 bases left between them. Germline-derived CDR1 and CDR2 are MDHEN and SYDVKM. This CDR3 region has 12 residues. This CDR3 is CASSLRKYGYTF. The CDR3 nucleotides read TGTGCCAGCAGCCTTCGCAAGTATGGCTACACCTTC.

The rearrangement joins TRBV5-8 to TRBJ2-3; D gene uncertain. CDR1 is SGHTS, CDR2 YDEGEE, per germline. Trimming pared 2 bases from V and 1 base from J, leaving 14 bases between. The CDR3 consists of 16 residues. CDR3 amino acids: CASSLWTGAGTDTQYF. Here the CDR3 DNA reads TGTGCCAGCAGCTTATGGACGGGCGCCGGCACAGATACGCAGTATTTT.

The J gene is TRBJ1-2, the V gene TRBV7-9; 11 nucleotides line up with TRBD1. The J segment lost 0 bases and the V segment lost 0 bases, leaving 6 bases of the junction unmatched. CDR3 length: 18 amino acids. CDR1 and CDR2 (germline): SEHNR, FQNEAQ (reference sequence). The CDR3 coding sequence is TGTGCCAGCAGCTTAGCCCATCCGGGACAGGGGGCTAACTATGGCTACACCTTC. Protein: CASSLAHPGQGANYGYTF.

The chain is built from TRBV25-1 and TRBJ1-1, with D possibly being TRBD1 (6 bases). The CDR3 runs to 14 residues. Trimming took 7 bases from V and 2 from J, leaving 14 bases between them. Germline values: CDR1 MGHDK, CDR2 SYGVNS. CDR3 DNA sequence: TGTGCCAGCAAAGGGGGGACGTACAACACTGAAGCTTTCTTT. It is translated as CASKGGTYNTEAFF.

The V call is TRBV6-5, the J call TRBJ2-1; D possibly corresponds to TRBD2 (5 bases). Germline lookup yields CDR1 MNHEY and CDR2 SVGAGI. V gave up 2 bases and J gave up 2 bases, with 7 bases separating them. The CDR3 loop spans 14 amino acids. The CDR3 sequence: CASSYVEAYNEQFF. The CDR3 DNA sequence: TGTGCCAGCAGTTACGTGGAGGCCTACAATGAGCAGTTCTTC.

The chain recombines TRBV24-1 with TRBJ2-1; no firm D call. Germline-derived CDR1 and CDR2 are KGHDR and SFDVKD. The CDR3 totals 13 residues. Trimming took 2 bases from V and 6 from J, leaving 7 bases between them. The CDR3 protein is CATSDSPPNEQFF. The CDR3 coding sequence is TGTGCCACCAGTGATTCCCCCCCCAATGAGCAGTTCTTC.

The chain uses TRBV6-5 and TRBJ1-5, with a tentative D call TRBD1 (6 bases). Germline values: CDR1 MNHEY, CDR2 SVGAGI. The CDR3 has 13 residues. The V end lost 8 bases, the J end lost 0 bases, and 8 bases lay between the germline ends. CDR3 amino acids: CASGGPSNQPQHF. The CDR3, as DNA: TGTGCCAGCGGGGGCCCTAGCAATCAGCCCCAGCATTTT.

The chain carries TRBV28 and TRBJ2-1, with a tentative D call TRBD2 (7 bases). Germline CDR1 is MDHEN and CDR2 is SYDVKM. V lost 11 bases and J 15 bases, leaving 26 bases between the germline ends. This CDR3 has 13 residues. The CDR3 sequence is CARRPPGAGAGFF. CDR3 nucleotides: TGTGCCCGCCGGCCCCCCGGGGCGGGGGCGGGGTTCTTC. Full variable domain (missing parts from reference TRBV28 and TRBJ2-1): DVKVTQSSRYLVKRTGEKVFLECVQDMDHENMFWYRQDPGLGLRLIYFSYDVKMKEKGDIPEGYSVSREKKERFSLILESASTNQTSMYLCARRPPGAGAGFFGPGTRLTVL.

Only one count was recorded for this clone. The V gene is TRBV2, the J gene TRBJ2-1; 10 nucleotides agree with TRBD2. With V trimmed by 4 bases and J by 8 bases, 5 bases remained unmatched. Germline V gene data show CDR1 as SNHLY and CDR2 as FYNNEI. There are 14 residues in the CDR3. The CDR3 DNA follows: TGTGCCAGCAGTGGAGCGGGAGGGGGCGATGAGCAGTTCTTC. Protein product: CASSGAGGGDEQFF.

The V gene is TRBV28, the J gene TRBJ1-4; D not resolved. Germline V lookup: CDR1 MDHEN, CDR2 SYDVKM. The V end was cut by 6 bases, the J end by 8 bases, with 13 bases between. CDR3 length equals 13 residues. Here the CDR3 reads CASRSGVREKLFF. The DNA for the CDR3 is TGTGCCAGCAGGTCTGGCGTCCGGGAAAAACTGTTTTTT.